This T cell receptor (beta chain) is drawn from a study of OX40 agonist ivuxolimab in advanced cancers. Describing the broader study: Ivuxolimab was an agonistic, fully human IgG2 monoclonal antibody directed against OX40 (CD134), a costimulatory receptor. The paper describes the monotherapy dose-escalation part (N of about 52 patients) of the phase I trial of ivuxolimab. Three dose-escalation patients achieved partial responses, one with hepatocellular carcinoma and two with cutaneous melanoma. Intravenous ivuxolimab was administered to patients every 2 weeks at six dose levels: 0.01, 0.1, 0.3, 1.5, 3 and 10 mg/kg. Prior anti-PD-1, anti-PD-L1 or anti-CTLA-4 therapy was permitted, and checkpoint inhibitors had been received by 30% to 40% of dose-escalation patients. The point of sequencing TCRbeta in the periphery was to test whether ivuxolimab changed TCR sequence diversity and drove clonal T-cell expansion. Of the roughly 50 dose-escalation patients, hepatocellular carcinoma was present in approximately 20, melanoma in roughly 15, renal cell carcinoma in 9 and head and neck cancer in 9. A male proportion of around 81% and a mean age of 60 years, ranging from about 23 to 79, were recorded for the dose-escalation cohort.

For sequencing of the TCRbeta CDR3 region, genomic DNA was extracted from the sorted cells. The immunoSEQ Assay was used to sequence the TCRbeta CDR3 regions. The table comes from immuneACCESS by way of TCRdb, which keeps in-frame sequences with V and J called. Part of the clones is missing from these tables; in studies checked, under half for an unresolved V gene and the rest for unknown reasons. A total of roughly 64,000 clones appear in this sample, 91% of them only once. About 0.4% of the sample lies in the top ten. The trial excluded patients who had a history of autoimmune disease or were on systemic immunosuppression. Peripheral blood for TCR sequencing was drawn from every dose cohort at baseline, at cycle 4 day 1 and at cycle 7 day 1. The samples were drawn from a first-in-human, open-label, multicenter phase I dose-escalation trial of ivuxolimab. The trial enrolled adults with locally advanced or metastatic head and neck squamous cell, hepatocellular, melanoma or renal cell carcinoma. Before TCR sequencing, CD4+ T cells and CD8+ T cells from peripheral blood were sorted into separate populations.

What the work shows at the level of the full study, not this receptor alone: Low levels of normalized T-cell clonal expansion were also seen in some nonresponding patients. The antigen specificity of the clonally expanded peripheral T cells was not determined. On average, CD8+ T cells showed more expanded clones than CD4+ T cells after ivuxolimab. Clonal expansion of both CD4+ and CD8+ blood T cells was observed from baseline to week 6 at doses 0.1 to 3.0 mg/kg. In partial responders in the 0.1-3.0 mg/kg groups, normalized peripheral clonal expansion was found to be among the lowest, especially among CD8+ T cells.

The CDR3 measures 15 amino acids from cysteine to phenylalanine. Of all the DNA, just the CDR3 is kept, 45 bases in frame from base 1. CDR1 and CDR2 are drawn from the germline V gene (reference sequence): SGHNT, YYREEE. Here V drops 1 base and J drops 2 bases, and the junction holds 4 bases not matched to any gene. This clone appeared a single time. There is no known antigen for this receptor. Base qualities are not at hand, and no much larger clone is one base apart. The TCR comes from an adult with an advanced solid tumor such as melanoma, head and neck, liver or kidney cancer. The V gene is TRBV5-4 and the J gene is TRBJ1-2, with 8 middle bases fitting TRBD1. Sequenced here: CD4+ or CD8+ T cells sorted from blood, sampled in a trial of the OX40 agonist ivuxolimab. The bases read TGTGCCAGCAGCTTGAAGGGACAGGAAAACTATGGCTACACCTTC. Translation gives CASSLKGQENYGYTF.